These 6 T cell receptor beta chains came from one sample sequenced in a study of CD8 T cells in ankylosing spondylitis. TCRdb processed the 5' RACE reads anew with MiXCR; each CDR3 protein has one entry. The repertoire includes 340,000 or so distinct CDR3 sequences, roughly 15% of them detected once, and less than 1.1% sits in the top ten. The sample was blood, either unsorted or a sorted T cell fraction (not recorded which). The source of these receptors is a male donor with ankylosing spondylitis or in good health (not recorded which).

The CDR3 nucleotides are TGTGCCAGCTCGTTCGGGACAGGGAGGAGGTCCGAGCAGTACTTC. Translating it yields CASSFGTGRRSEQYF. V usage is TRBV18 and J usage is TRBJ2-7; TRBD1 matches 9 bases. This CDR3 contains 15 residues. V lost 6 bases, J lost 6 bases, and 12 bases stayed unmatched. Germline V lookup: CDR1 KGHSH, CDR2 LQKENI.

This clonotype was seen ten or more times. J is TRBJ1-1 and V is TRBV3-1; D may be TRBD1 (6 bases). The germline CDR1 and CDR2 sequences are LGHDT and YNNKEL (reference sequence). This CDR3 contains 14 residues. Trimming shortened V by 4 bases and J by 6 bases, and 15 bases separated the two germline ends. The CDR3 spells CASSPVHRVAEAFF. CDR3 sequence (DNA): TGTGCCAGCAGCCCAGTGCACAGGGTGGCTGAAGCTTTCTTT.

Only a few counts were recorded for this clonotype. The chain uses TRBV20-1 and TRBJ2-3; 11 bases match TRBD2. V shed 2 bases and J 3 bases; nucleotides not matched to a gene: 13. The germline gives CDR1 DFQATT, CDR2 SNEGSKA (reference sequence). The CDR3 has 18 amino acids. The CDR3 region has the DNA TGCAGTGCTAGAAACCCGACTAGCGGGGCCAAGAATACAGATACGCAGTATTTT. This encodes CSARNPTSGAKNTDTQYF.

The chain joins TRBV5-1 to TRBJ2-3; TRBD2 matches at 10 bases. CDR3 size: 16 residues. The germline gives CDR1 SGHRS, CDR2 YFSETQ. V shed 5 bases, J shed 3 bases, and the junction held 9 bases outside the gene matches. The CDR3 nucleotides are TGCGCCAGCAGTCCCAGTCTAGCGGGAGAGACAGATACGCAGTATTTT. Translating it yields CASSPSLAGETDTQYF.

The V call is TRBV2, the J call TRBJ2-5; 8 bases agree with TRBD2. With 4 bases clipped from V and 5 bases from J, the junction kept 9 bases outside the gene matches. CDR1 is SNHLY and CDR2 is FYNNEI in the germline V gene. CDR3 length: 15 amino acids. CDR3 region: CASSAPAGVIETQYF. The DNA for the CDR3 is TGTGCCAGCAGTGCGCCAGCGGGAGTAATCGAGACCCAGTACTTC.

The J gene is TRBJ2-1, the V gene TRBV12-3 or TRBV12-4; the D gene is possibly TRBD2 (7 bases). Trimming left V 1 base short and J 7 bases short, with 14 bases between. CDR3 length equals 15 residues. CDR3 loop: CASSLDRAGGNEQFF. The CDR3, as DNA: TGTGCCAGCAGTTTAGACAGGGCCGGGGGGAATGAGCAGTTCTTC.